This T cell receptor (beta chain) is from a study of blood T cells in healthy people across ages (dated by TCRdb to between 2014 and 2017). Background for the entire study: In model experiments, template switching captured about one uniquely barcoded TCR beta cDNA molecule for every two T cells. Two additional independent replicas of 1 million unique cDNA reads from the same blood draw were analyzed for two donors (one aged 18 to 30 and one aged 80 or older). To track age-related changes in TCR beta repertoire diversity, the study relied on deep sequencing normalized with unique cDNA molecular identifiers. To avoid experimental bias, donors of different ages were distributed randomly across sequencing lanes. The donors were divided into four age groups: young (average roughly 17 years), middle-aged (roughly 42), aged (about 60) and long-lived (roughly 86).

Including cysteine and phenylalanine, the CDR3 has 14 amino acids. Only the CDR3 part of the read is kept: 42 bases, read in frame from the first base. V sheds 6 bases and J sheds 2 bases, leaving 12 bases between their ends. CDR1 and CDR2, looked up from the germline V gene, are SNHLY and FYNNEI. The donors were 40 or so Caucasian individuals from Russia, aged 6 to 90 years, who were systemically healthy. Each donor gave 8 to 10 milliliters of peripheral blood, drawn into EDTA-treated Vacutainer tubes. Ficoll-Paque density-gradient centrifugation was used to isolate PBMCs, with at least 6.5 million per sample. Total RNA was extracted from PBMCs with Trizol reagent, with at least 5.5 micrograms obtained per sample. For every donor, an aliquot of PBMCs went through flow cytometry to measure the percentages of naive CD45RAhigh/CD27high T cells. On this clonotype: Its antigen is unknown. No base-level quality is on record; no much larger clone is a single base apart.

The library was prepared using 5' RACE. Sequencing relied on an Illumina HiSeq 2500. A second roughly 7 to 11 cycle PCR used a sample-barcoded 5' primer and a J-beta primer mix. A template-switch 5' adaptor carrying 12 random nucleotides introduced a unique molecular identifier onto each TCR beta cDNA molecule. At least 2.5 million CDR3-containing paired-end reads were obtained from each sample. First-strand cDNA synthesis was performed from all RNA using the Mint cDNA synthesis kit, with priming by a TRBC-specific oligonucleotide. Following uracil-DNA glycosylase treatment, all cDNA underwent a first 18-cycle PCR with the universal primers M1SS and BC2_uni_R. On the authors' methods: Normalization of each sample was performed by random selection of 1 million high-quality reads, each carrying a distinct molecular identifier. Reads with shared molecular identifiers were discarded instead of being binned into consensus sequences. CDR3 identification, clonotype clustering and error correction used MiTCR with a Q25 quality threshold and the strictest error-elimination algorithm. Lower-bound total TCR beta diversity was estimated with a nonparametric unseen species model using Euler transformation. Through fastp at Q25 and MiXCR, TCRdb rebuilt clones from the public reads, retaining in-frame beta chains. All rows with the same CDR3 protein become a single entry with the most common DNA and genes. TCRdb's processing, not the study's, gives the V and J calls here. The sample profile shows approximately 800,000 distinct CDR3 sequences; under 80% of them were found once. Around a quarter of the sample is in the top ten clones.

Beyond this particular receptor, the publication reports: There was a strong correlation between observed TCR beta diversity and the percentage of naive T cells measured by flow cytometry. The long-lived group showed more naive CD4+ T cells, fewer expanded clones and increased TCR diversity than the aged group, suggesting age selection. Donor CMV infection status was unknown, potentially confounding age-related changes in expanded clonotypes. Total diversity estimates from one million sequenced T cells were considered lower bounds and underestimates. Since profiling was done on bulk unsorted PBMCs, naive and antigen-experienced compartments could not be conclusively compared. Observed TCR beta diversity per million T cells fell roughly linearly with age, and a significant reduction was already apparent by age about 43.

This receptor was taken from a man aged 25-45 years in good health. The chain uses TRBV2 and TRBJ2-3, with the D segment identity uncertain. The sample was blood. The DNA is as follows: TGTGCCAGCAGCAGTAATATGGTCACAGATACGCAGTATTTT. It specifies CASSSNMVTDTQYF. Supplemented by the reference TRBV2 and TRBJ2-3 proteins around the CDR3, the complete variable domain is EPEVTQTPSHQVTQMGQEVILRCVPISNHLYFYWYRQILGQKVEFLVSFYNNEISEKSEIFDDQFSVERPDGSNFTLKIRSTKLEDSAMYFCASSSNMVTDTQYFGPGTRLTVL.